This TCR beta chain was recovered during a study of blood T cell repertoires in COVID-19 (dated by TCRdb to 2020 to 2021). Notes on the research overall: Samples from collaborators originated in the United States, Italy and Spain and spanned both the acute and convalescent phases of COVID-19. The prospective study material was composed of cDNA or gDNA derived from T cells, B-cell-depleted T cells, or PBMCs. Subjects who had been exposed to COVID-19, were actively infected with it, or had recovered from it provided the deeply sampled blood TCRbeta repertoires that made up the dataset. The repertoires were made available in a free public database intended to serve as a resource for research on the immune response to SARS-CoV-2. Samples came from the ongoing ImmuneRACE study (first 160 participants) plus 1,254 subjects from 6 global collaborators. Nearly every sample came with metadata listing a de-identified subject ID, COVID-19 status, age in years and sex. Where available, HLA class I and class II types were taken from metadata supplied by the sample provider and were not determined by assay-based typing. Beyond this particular receptor, the publication reports: The amount of clinical and demographic metadata varied by source and participant and was provided uncurated.

In regard to this clone: This clone's antigen is unknown. It has no much larger one-base neighbor in the sample; base qualities were not kept.

In Seattle, one collaborating source enrolled patients while the infection was active and tracked those patients longitudinally over the course of disease. Whole blood was collected in K2EDTA tubes by collaborating institutions according to the institutions' own protocols. For TCRbeta analysis, collaborator samples were shipped as frozen whole blood, as isolated PBMCs, or as DNA extracted from either sample type. TCRbeta CDR3 regions were amplified from genomic DNA using the immunoSEQ Assay, a bias-controlled multiplex PCR. The original pipeline was this. Nucleated cell counts per sample were estimated from amplification of reference gene primers within the assay. To quantify the absolute abundance of each unique TCRbeta CDR3 rearrangement, sequence reads were collapsed and filtered. Productive Simpson clonality was computed per sample as the square root of Simpson's diversity index over productive rearrangements. This immuneACCESS table, as held by TCRdb, lists in-frame sequences with V and J called but not all clones. Of the missing ones, under half trace to an unresolved V gene in checked studies; the others have no known cause. Clone size and the V and J calls come from that table; the DNA yielded D and trimming. The sample includes hundreds of thousands of clones, with around nine tenths observed a single time. 6% to 8.5% of the sample rests with the top ten.

Per the germline V gene, MNHEY is the CDR1 and SVGAGI is the CDR2. V lost 6 bases and J lost 4 bases; the stretch between them is 16 bases long. Its CDR3 holds 15 amino acids, cysteine through phenylalanine. The read is trimmed to its CDR3 DNA, 45 bases read in frame from base 1. Sequencing was done on a sample of peripheral blood. The receptor was derived from a woman in her 70s with COVID-19, enrolled during active disease. The chain couples TRBV6-5 to TRBJ1-5, and perhaps TRBD1 as D gene, on 6 matching bases. The CDR3 here reads CASRKGRGANQPQHF. At the DNA level, the sequence is TGTGCCAGCAGGAAAGGACGGGGGGCTAATCAGCCCCAGCATTTT.